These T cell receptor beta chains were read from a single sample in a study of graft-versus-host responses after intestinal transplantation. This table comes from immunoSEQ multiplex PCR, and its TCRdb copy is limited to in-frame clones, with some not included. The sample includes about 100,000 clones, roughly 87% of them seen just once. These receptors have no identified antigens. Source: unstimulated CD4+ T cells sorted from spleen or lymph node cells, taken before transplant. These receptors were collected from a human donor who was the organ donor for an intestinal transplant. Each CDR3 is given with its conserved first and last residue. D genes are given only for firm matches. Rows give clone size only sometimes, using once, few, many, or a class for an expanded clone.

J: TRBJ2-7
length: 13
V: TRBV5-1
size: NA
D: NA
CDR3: CASSPDNVDEQYF
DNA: TGCGCCAGCAGCCCGGACAATGTCGACGAGCAGTACTTC

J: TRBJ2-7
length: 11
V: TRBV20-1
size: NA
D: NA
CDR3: CSASSTQSQYF
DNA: TGCAGTGCTAGTTCGACCCAGTCGCAGTACTTC

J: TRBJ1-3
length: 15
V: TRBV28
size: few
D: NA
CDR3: CASSLVAGTGNTIYF
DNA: TGTGCCAGCAGTTTAGTTGCGGGCACTGGAAACACCATATATTTT

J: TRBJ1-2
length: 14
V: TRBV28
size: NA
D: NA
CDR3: CASTSAGRHYGYTF
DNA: TGTGCCAGCACTTCCGCGGGGCGGCACTATGGCTACACCTTC

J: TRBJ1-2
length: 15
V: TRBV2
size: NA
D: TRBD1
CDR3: CASSRTGGGNYGYTF
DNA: TGTGCCAGCAGTAGGACAGGAGGGGGTAACTATGGCTACACCTTC

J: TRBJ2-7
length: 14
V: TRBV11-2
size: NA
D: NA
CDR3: CASSLHGVSYEQYF
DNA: TGTGCCAGCAGCCTCCACGGGGTGTCCTACGAGCAGTACTTC

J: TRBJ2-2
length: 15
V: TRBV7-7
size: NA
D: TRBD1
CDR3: CASSRTGGNTGELFF
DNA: TGTGCCAGCAGTCGGACAGGGGGGAACACCGGGGAGCTGTTTTTT

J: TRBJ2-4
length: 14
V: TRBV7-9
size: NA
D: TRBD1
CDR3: CASSLTGAKNIQYF
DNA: TGTGCCAGCAGTTTGACAGGGGCCAAAAACATTCAGTACTTC

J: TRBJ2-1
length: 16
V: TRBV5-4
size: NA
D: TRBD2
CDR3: CASSLDVAGGLNEQFF
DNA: TGTGCCAGCAGCTTGGATGTAGCGGGGGGGTTGAATGAGCAGTTCTTC

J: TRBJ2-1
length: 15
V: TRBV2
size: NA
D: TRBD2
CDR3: CASSERTSGHNEQFF
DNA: TGTGCCAGCAGTGAAAGGACTAGCGGACACAATGAGCAGTTCTTC

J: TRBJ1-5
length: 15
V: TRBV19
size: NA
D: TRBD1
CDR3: CASSRYTGGDWPQHF
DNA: TGTGCCAGTAGCAGATATACAGGGGGGGATTGGCCCCAGCATTTT

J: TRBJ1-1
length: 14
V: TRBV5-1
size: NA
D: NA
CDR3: CASSFGGGNTEAFF
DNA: TGCGCCAGCAGCTTTGGGGGGGGGAACACTGAAGCTTTCTTT

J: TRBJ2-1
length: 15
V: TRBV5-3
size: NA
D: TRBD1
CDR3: CASSSGQGGLYEQFF
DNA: TGTGCCAGCAGCTCAGGACAGGGTGGTTTGTATGAGCAGTTCTTC

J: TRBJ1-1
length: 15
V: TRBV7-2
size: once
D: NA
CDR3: CASSQPGVMNTEAFF
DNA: TGTGCCAGCAGCCAACCAGGGGTTATGAACACTGAAGCTTTCTTT

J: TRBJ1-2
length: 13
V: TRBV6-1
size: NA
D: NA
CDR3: CASSEAGSPGYTF
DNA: TGTGCCAGCAGTGAAGCGGGGTCGCCCGGCTACACCTTC

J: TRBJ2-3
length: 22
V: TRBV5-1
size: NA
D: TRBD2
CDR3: CASSQALGTRNRLAGGIDTQYF
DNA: TGCGCCAGCAGCCAGGCCCTCGGGACTCGGAACAGACTAGCGGGGGGGATAGATACGCAGTATTTT

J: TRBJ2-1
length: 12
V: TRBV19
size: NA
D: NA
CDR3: CASSRPGNEQFF
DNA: TGTGCCAGTAGCCGACCGGGTAATGAGCAGTTCTTC

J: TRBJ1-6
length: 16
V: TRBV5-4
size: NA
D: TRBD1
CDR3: CASSWDRVSYNSPLHF
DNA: TGTGCCAGCAGCTGGGACAGGGTTTCGTATAATTCACCCCTCCACTTT

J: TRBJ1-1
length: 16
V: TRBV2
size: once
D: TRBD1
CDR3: CASSEASPRGGTEAFF
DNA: TGTGCCAGCAGTGAAGCGAGCCCCAGGGGGGGGACTGAAGCTTTCTTT

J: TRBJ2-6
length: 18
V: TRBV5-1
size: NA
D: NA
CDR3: CASSLSPDSYSGANVLTF
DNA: TGCGCCAGCAGCTTGAGCCCCGACAGCTACTCTGGGGCCAACGTCCTGACTTTC

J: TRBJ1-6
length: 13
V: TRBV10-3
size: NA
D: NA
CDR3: CAISGTGNSPLHF
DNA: TGTGCCATCAGTGGAACTGGAAATTCACCCCTCCACTTT

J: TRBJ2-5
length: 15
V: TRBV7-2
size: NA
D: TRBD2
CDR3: CASSPPGLAGGAQYF
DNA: TGTGCCAGCAGCCCCCCGGGACTAGCGGGGGGGGCCCAGTACTTC

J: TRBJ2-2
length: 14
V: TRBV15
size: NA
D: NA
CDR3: CATSRGLGTGELFF
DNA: TGTGCCACCAGCAGAGGGTTAGGCACCGGGGAGCTGTTTTTT

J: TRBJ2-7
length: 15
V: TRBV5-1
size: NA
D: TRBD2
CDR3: CASSLVGGGAYEQYF
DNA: TGCGCCAGCAGCTTGGTAGGCGGGGGGGCCTACGAGCAGTACTTC

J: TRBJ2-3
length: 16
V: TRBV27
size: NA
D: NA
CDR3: CASSLYRVVSTDTQYF
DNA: TGTGCCAGCAGTTTATACAGGGTTGTTAGCACAGATACGCAGTATTTT

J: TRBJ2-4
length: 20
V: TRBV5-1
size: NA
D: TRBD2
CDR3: CASSLDPGTSGVLAKNIQYF
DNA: TGCGCCAGCAGCCTCGACCCCGGGACTAGCGGGGTGTTAGCCAAAAACATTCAGTACTTC

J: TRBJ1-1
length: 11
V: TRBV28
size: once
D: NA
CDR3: CASRLRTEAFF
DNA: TGTGCCAGCAGGCTTCGGACTGAAGCTTTCTTT

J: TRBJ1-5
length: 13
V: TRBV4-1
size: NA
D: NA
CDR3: CASSQLPGQPQHF
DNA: TGCGCCAGCAGCCAGCTACCTGGTCAGCCCCAGCATTTT

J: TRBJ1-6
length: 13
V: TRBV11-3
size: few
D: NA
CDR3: CASSLDPQGPLHF
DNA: TGTGCCAGCAGCCTCGATCCTCAGGGGCCCCTCCACTTT

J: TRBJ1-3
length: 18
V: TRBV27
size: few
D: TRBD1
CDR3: CASSVPRDRKSSGNTIYF
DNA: TGTGCCAGCAGTGTACCCCGGGACAGGAAGTCCTCTGGAAACACCATATATTTT

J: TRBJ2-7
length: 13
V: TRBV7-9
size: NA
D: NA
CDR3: CASGRGSTYEQYF
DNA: TGTGCCAGCGGGAGAGGGTCTACCTACGAGCAGTACTTC

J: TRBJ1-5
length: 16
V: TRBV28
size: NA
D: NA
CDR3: CASSLVYGISNQPQHF
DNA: TGTGCCAGCAGTTTAGTCTACGGGATTAGCAATCAGCCCCAGCATTTT

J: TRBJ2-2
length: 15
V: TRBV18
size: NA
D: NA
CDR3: CASSPWSSRAGELFF
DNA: TGTGCCAGCTCACCATGGTCCAGCCGGGCCGGGGAGCTGTTTTTT

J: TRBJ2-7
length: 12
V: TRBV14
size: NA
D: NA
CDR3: CASSPKVGFQYF
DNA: TGTGCCAGCAGCCCCAAAGTTGGATTTCAGTACTTC

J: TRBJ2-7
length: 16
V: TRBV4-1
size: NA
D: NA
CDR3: CASSQSGITFSYEQYF
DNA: TGCGCCAGCAGCCAGTCTGGGATCACTTTCTCCTACGAGCAGTACTTC

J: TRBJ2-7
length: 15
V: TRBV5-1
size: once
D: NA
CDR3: CASSSRAGTTGEQYF
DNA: TGCGCCAGCAGCTCACGGGCAGGGACGACGGGCGAGCAGTACTTC

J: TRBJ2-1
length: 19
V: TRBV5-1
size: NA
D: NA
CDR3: CASRPRLFSNAPSYNEQFF
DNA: TGCGCCAGCAGACCTAGGCTCTTTAGTAACGCTCCTTCCTACAATGAGCAGTTCTTC

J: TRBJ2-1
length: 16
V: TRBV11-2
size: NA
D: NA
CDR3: CASSQRLPPPYNEQFF
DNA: TGTGCCAGCAGCCAGAGACTCCCCCCTCCCTACAATGAGCAGTTCTTC

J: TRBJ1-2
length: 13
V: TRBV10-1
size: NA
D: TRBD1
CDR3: CASSPGQGLGYTF
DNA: TGCGCCAGCAGCCCGGGACAGGGTCTCGGCTACACCTTC

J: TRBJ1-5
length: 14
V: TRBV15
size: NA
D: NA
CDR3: CATSRGGPNQPQHF
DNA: TGTGCCACCAGCAGAGGGGGGCCCAATCAGCCCCAGCATTTT

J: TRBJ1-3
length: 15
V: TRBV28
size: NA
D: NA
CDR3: CASSLWDSSGNTIYF
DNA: TGTGCCAGCAGTTTATGGGACAGCTCTGGAAACACCATATATTTT

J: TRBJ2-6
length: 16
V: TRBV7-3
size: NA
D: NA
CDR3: CASSLPSRTGANVLTF
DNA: TGTGCCAGCAGCTTACCCTCCCGGACTGGGGCCAACGTCCTGACTTTC

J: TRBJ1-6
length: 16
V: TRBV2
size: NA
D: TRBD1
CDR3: CASQGQGRTYNSPLHF
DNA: TGTGCCAGCCAAGGACAGGGTCGGACCTATAATTCACCCCTCCACTTT

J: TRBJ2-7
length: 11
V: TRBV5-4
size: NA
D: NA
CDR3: CASSLEAVQYF
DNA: TGTGCCAGCAGCTTGGAGGCTGTGCAGTACTTC

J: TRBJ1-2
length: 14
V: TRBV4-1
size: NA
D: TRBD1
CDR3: CASSLITGEPGYTF
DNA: TGTGCCAGCAGCCTCATTACAGGGGAACCTGGCTACACCTTC

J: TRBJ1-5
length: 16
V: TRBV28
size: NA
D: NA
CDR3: CASSPGGYGRNQPQHF
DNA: TGTGCCAGCAGTCCGGGGGGATATGGCCGAAATCAGCCCCAGCATTTT

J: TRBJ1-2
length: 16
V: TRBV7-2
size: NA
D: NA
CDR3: CASSLAIFGTDYGYTF
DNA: TGTGCCAGCAGCTTAGCTATTTTCGGGACGGACTATGGCTACACCTTC

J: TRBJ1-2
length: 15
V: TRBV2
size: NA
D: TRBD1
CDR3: CASSVQGATSNGYTF
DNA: TGTGCCAGCAGTGTTCAGGGGGCCACATCAAATGGCTACACCTTC

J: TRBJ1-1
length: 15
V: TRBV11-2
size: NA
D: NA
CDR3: CASSLDWGLVGEAFF
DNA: TGTGCCAGCAGCTTAGACTGGGGGCTTGTTGGTGAAGCTTTCTTT

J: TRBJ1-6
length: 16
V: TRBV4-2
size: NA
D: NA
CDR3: CASSQGVSGDGSPLHF
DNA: TGTGCCAGCAGCCAAGGGGTCTCGGGTGATGGGTCACCCCTCCACTTT

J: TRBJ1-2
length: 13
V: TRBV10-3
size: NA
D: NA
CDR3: CAITISGADGYTF
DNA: TGTGCCATCACTATATCGGGGGCTGATGGCTACACCTTC

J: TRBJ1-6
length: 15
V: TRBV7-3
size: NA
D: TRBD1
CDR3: CASSRDRQGGSPLHF
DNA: TGTGCCAGCAGCCGTGACCGACAGGGGGGTTCACCCCTCCACTTT

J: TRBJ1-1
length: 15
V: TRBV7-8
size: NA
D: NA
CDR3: CASSLQNLRDTEAFF
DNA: TGTGCCAGCAGTTTACAAAACCTTAGGGACACTGAAGCTTTCTTT